The clone carrying this T cell receptor beta chain was found a few times. Its antigen remains unknown. A clone one base away is much larger, so this may be a read error. This entry belongs to a study of T cells in Graves' hyperthyroidism and ophthalmopathy. Study-wide results and caveats: In the analysis, a 13 V-J model separated ophthalmopathy from stable hyperthyroidism.

Researchers amplified the TCR beta CDR3 regions from RNA transcripts. When the TCR CDR3 underwent first-round RT-PCR, the HTBI primer set was used. TCRdb analysed the multiplex PCR reads with MiXCR anew, one entry per CDR3 protein. The sample lists about 690,000 distinct CDR3 sequences, roughly a sixth occurring once. Source material for PBMCs was 9 to 10 ml fresh peripheral blood. In germline, CDR1 is MDHEN, CDR2 SYDVKM. V was shortened by 6 bases and J by 5 bases, with 8 bases between the two germline ends. CDR3 length: 12 amino acids. This TCR was sampled from a man aged 45-65 years with Graves' hyperthyroidism. Sequenced sample: blood. The chain is built from TRBV28 and TRBJ2-1; the D is unclear. CDR3 protein: CASSQLDNEQFF. CDR3 nucleotide sequence: TGTGCCAGCAGCCAACTTGACAATGAGCAGTTCTTC.